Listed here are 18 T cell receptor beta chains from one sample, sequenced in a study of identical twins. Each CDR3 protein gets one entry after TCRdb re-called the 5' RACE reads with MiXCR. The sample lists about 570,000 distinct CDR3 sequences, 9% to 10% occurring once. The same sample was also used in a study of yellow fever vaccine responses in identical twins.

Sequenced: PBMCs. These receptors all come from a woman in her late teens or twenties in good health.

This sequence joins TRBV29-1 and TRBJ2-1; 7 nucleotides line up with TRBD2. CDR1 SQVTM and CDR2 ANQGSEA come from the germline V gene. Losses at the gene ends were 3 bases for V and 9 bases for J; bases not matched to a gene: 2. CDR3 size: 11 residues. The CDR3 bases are TGCAGCGTTGAGGAGCGGGGTGAGCAGTTCTTC. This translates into CSVEERGEQFF.

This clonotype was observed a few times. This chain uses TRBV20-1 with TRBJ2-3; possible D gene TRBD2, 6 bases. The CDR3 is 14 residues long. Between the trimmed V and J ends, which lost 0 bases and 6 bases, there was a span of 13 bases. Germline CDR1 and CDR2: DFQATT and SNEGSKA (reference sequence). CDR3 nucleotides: TGCAGTGCTAGAGATCCCGGAGGGATGGATACGCAGTATTTT. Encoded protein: CSARDPGGMDTQYF.

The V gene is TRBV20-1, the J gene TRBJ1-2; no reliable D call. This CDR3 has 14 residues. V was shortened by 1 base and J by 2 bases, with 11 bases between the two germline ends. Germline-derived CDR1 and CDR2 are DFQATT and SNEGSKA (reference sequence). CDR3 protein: CSARVGEGNYGYTF. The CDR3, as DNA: TGCAGTGCTAGAGTTGGAGAAGGAAACTATGGCTACACCTTC.

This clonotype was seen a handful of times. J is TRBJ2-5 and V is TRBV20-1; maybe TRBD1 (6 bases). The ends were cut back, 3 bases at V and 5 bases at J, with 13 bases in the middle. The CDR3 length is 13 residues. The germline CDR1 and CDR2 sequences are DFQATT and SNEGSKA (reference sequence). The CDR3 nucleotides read TGCAGTGCTAGGGGGACACTTTCCGAGACCCAGTACTTC. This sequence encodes CSARGTLSETQYF.

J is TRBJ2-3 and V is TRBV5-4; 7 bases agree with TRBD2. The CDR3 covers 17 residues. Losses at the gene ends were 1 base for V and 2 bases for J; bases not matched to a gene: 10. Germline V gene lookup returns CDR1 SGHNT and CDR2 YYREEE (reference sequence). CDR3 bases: TGTGCCAGCAGCTTGCCGCAGTGGGGGGGAACCACAGATACGCAGTATTTT. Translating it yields CASSLPQWGGTTDTQYF.

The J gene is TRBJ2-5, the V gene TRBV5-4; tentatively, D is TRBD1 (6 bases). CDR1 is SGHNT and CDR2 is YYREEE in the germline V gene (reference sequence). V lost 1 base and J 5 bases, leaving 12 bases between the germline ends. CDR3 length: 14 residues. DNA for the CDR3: TGTGCCAGCAGCTTGTGGGGGCTGGTGGAGACCCAGTACTTC. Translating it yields CASSLWGLVETQYF.

In DNA form, the CDR3 reads TGCAGTTGCGGGACATCGTTCTACGAGCAGTACTTC. The encoded protein is CSCGTSFYEQYF. The V gene is TRBV20-1, the J gene TRBJ2-7; D is perhaps TRBD1 or TRBD2 (6 bases each). Germline CDR1 is DFQATT and CDR2 is SNEGSKA (reference sequence). V was cut by 8 bases and J by 3 bases, with 14 bases left in between. The CDR3 is 12 amino acids.

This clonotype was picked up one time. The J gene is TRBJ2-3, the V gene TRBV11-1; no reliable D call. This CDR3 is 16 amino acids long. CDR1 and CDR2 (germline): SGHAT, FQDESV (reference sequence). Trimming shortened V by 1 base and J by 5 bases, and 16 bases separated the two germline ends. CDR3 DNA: TGTGCCAGCAGCTTAGTTCAGGATTTGGTCTTAGATACGCAGTATTTT. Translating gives CASSLVQDLVLDTQYF.

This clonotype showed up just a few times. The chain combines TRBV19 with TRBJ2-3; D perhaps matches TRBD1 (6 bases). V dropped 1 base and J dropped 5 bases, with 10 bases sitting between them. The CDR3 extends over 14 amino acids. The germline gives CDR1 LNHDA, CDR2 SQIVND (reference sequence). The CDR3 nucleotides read TGTGCCAGTAGTATAGGACAGGTAGGAGATACGCAGTATTTT. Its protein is CASSIGQVGDTQYF.

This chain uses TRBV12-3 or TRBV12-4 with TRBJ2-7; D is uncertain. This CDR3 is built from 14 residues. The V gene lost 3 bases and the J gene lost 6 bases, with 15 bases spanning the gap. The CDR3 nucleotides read TGTGCCAGCAGTTTCGGCAGCCCAGGTAGCGAGCAGTACTTC. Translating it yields CASSFGSPGSEQYF.

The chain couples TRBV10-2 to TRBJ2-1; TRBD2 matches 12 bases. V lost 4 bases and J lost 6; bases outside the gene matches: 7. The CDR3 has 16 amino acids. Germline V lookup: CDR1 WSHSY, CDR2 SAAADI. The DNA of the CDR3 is TGCGCCAGCAGTGCCCGGGGACTAGCGGGTGCCAATGAGCAGTTCTTC. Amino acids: CASSARGLAGANEQFF.

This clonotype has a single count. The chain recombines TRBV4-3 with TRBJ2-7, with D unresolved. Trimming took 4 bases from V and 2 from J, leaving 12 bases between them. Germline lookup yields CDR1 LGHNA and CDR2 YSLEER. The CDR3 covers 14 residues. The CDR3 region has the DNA TGCGCCAGCAGCCGCTGGACCGATACCTACGAGCAGTACTTC. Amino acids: CASSRWTDTYEQYF.

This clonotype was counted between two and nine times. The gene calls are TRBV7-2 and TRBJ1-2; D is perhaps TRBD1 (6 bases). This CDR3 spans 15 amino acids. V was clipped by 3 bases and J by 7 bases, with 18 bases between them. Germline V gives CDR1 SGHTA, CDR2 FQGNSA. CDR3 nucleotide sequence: TGTGCCAGCAGCTTTTTCCGGGGGGCAGAAGGTGGCTACACCTTC. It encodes CASSFFRGAEGGYTF.

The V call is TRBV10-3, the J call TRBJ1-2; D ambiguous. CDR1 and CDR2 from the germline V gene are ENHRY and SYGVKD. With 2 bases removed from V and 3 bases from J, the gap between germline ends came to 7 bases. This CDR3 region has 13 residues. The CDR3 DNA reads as TGTGCCATCAGTGAGGAGGGTTACTATGGCTACACCTTC. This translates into CAISEEGYYGYTF.

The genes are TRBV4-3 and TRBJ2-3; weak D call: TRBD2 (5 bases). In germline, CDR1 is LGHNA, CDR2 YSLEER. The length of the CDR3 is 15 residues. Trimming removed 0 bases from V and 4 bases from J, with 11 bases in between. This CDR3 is CASSQDELVSDTQYF. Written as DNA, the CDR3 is TGCGCCAGCAGCCAAGATGAACTAGTCTCAGATACGCAGTATTTT.

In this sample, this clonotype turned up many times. The CDR3, as DNA: TGTGCCAGCAGCCGGGGGCGCACAGATACGCAGTATTTT. This gives the protein CASSRGRTDTQYF. The rearrangement uses TRBV7-3 and TRBJ2-3; D possibly uses TRBD1 or TRBD2 (6 bases each). The CDR3 runs to 13 residues. V lost 5 bases and J 1 base, leaving 7 bases between the germline ends. Germline CDR1 reads SGHTA; CDR2 reads FQGTGA.

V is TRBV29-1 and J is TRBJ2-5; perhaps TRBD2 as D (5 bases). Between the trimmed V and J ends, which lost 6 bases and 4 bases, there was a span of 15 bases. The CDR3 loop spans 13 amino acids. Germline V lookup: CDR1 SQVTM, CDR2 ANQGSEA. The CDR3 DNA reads TGCAGCGTGCCGCGGGCCGGGCCAGAGACCCAGTACTTC. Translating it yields CSVPRAGPETQYF.

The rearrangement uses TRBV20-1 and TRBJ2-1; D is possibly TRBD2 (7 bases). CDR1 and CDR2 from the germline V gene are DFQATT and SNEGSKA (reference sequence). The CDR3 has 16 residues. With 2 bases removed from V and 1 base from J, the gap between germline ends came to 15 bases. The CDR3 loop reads CSARSRGALSYNEQFF. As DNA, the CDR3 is TGCAGTGCTAGAAGTCGGGGGGCCCTGTCCTACAATGAGCAGTTCTTC.